A single sample gave rise to the 27 T cell receptor beta chains below, sequenced in a study of beta chain features in type 1 diabetes. The entirety of the isolated RNA underwent reverse transcription, so expressed TCRB transcripts were sequenced. Sequencing was performed with immunoSEQ multiplex PCR; in TCRdb, only in-frame clones are kept and a portion is missing. The sample includes some 360,000 clones, about 19% of them seen just once. Source material: naive CD4+ T cells from blood. The receptor source for this set is a woman between 18 and 29 years old in good health.

This clone was seen a handful of times. The chain carries TRBV7-6 and TRBJ1-2; D might be TRBD1 (6 bases). There are 13 residues in the CDR3. V lost 7 bases to trimming and J lost 3 bases, with 12 bases between them. In germline, CDR1 is SGHVS, CDR2 FNYEAQ. This CDR3 is CASKGEYDYGYTF. DNA of the CDR3: TGTGCCAGCAAGGGGGAGTATGACTATGGCTACACCTTC.

CDR3: CASSQVPQKAYEQYF. CDR3 nucleotides: TGCGCCAGCAGCCAAGTCCCACAGAAAGCCTACGAGCAGTACTTC. The V gene is TRBV4-1, the J gene TRBJ2-7; D call uncertain. The CDR3 covers 15 residues. V shed 1 base and J shed 2 bases, with 12 bases lying between them. Germline V gene sequence: CDR1 MGHRA, CDR2 YSYEKL.

This clone was counted only a few times. The CDR3 sequence: CASSLVYSGANVLTF. The CDR3 region has the DNA TGTGCCAGCAGCTTAGTCTACTCTGGGGCCAACGTCCTGACTTTC. The rearrangement links TRBV11-2 to TRBJ2-6, with D unclear. CDR1 and CDR2 (germline): SGHAT, FQNNGV. CDR3 length equals 15 residues. Trimming left V 1 base short and J 0 bases short, with 4 bases between.

About this clone itself: Within the sample, other DNA sequences also encode this same CDR3. The chain has TRBV9 and TRBJ2-5, with 8 bases fitting TRBD2. Germline V gives CDR1 SGDLS, CDR2 YYNGEE. The J segment lost 5 bases and the V segment lost 0 bases, leaving 6 bases of the junction unmatched. The CDR3 extends over 15 amino acids. The DNA for the CDR3 is TGTGCCAGCAGCGTAGGAGCGGGGGCGCAGGAGACCCAGTACTTC. It specifies CASSVGAGAQETQYF.

The chain has TRBV29-1 and TRBJ1-1, with D uncertain. Trimming shortened V by 6 bases and J by 8 bases, and 13 bases separated the two germline ends. The CDR3 contains 11 residues. CDR1 and CDR2 from the germline V gene are SQVTM and ANQGSEA. The CDR3 nucleotides are TGCAGCGTCCTTGGGAGCGGAGAAGCTTTCTTT. Its translation: CSVLGSGEAFF.

The count of this clone is one. This rearrangement joins TRBV2 to TRBJ1-5; D is unclear. The CDR3 extends over 13 amino acids. Per the germline V gene, CDR1 is SNHLY and CDR2 is FYNNEI. Trimming removed 7 bases from V and 1 base from J, with 8 bases in between. CDR3 sequence: CASMRESNQPQHF. Here the CDR3 DNA reads TGTGCCAGCATGAGGGAGAGCAATCAGCCCCAGCATTTT.

This clone was seen only a few times. The chain links TRBV5-6 to TRBJ2-1, with D maybe TRBD1 (5 bases). The CDR3 contains 13 residues. Trimming stripped 3 bases from V and 4 bases from J, with 8 bases between. The germline V gene encodes CDR1 SGHDT and CDR2 YYEEEE. The CDR3 sequence is CASSSDMYNEQFF. The CDR3 nucleotides are TGTGCCAGCAGCTCGGACATGTACAATGAGCAGTTCTTC.

Worth noting for this clone: Other DNA sequences from this sample encode an identical CDR3 as well. V is TRBV7-9 and J is TRBJ1-4; D not resolved. Trimming left V 2 bases short and J 8 bases short, with 6 bases between. The CDR3 totals 12 residues. Per the germline V gene, CDR1 is SEHNR and CDR2 is FQNEAQ (reference sequence). CDR3: CASSLSSEKLFF. CDR3 coding DNA: TGTGCCAGCAGCTTAAGCTCCGAAAAACTGTTTTTT.

This clone was observed a handful of times. The genes are TRBV30 and TRBJ2-1; TRBD2 agrees at 8 bases. Germline V gene data show CDR1 as GTSNPN and CDR2 as SVGIG (reference sequence). This CDR3 comprises 14 residues. The V gene end was trimmed by 6 bases and the J gene end by 4 bases; junction bases not matched to a gene: 8. CDR3 protein: CACQGSGSYNEQFF. The DNA for the CDR3 is TGTGCCTGCCAAGGGAGCGGGAGTTACAATGAGCAGTTCTTC.

CDR3 protein: CAYKGQADQPQHF. The CDR3 DNA reads as TGTGCCTACAAGGGACAAGCCGATCAGCCCCAGCATTTT. The chain links TRBV30 to TRBJ1-5, with D perhaps matching TRBD1 (6 bases). Trimming pared 7 bases from V and 5 bases from J, leaving 15 bases between. In germline, CDR1 is GTSNPN, CDR2 SVGIG (reference sequence). The CDR3 is 13 amino acids.

This clone was counted a few times. This sequence joins TRBV4-1 and TRBJ2-1, with 9 bases identical to TRBD2. Trimming at V came to 4 bases and at J to 10 bases, leaving 17 bases not matched to a gene. The CDR3 totals 17 residues. Germline V gives CDR1 MGHRA, CDR2 YSYEKL. Here the CDR3 DNA reads TGCGCCAGCAGCCGCCCCCGAAGCGGGAGGCCCCTCGGGGAGCAGTTCTTC. This encodes CASSRPRSGRPLGEQFF.

The rearrangement joins TRBV7-9 to TRBJ1-1; 9 nucleotides align to TRBD1. The J segment lost 1 base and the V segment lost 4 bases, leaving 4 bases of the junction unmatched. Germline CDR1 is SEHNR and CDR2 is FQNEAQ (reference sequence). The CDR3 covers 15 residues. The CDR3 protein is CASSSPTGGNTEAFF. In DNA, the CDR3 is TGTGCCAGCAGCTCGCCGACAGGGGGGAACACTGAAGCTTTCTTT.

This chain joins TRBV6-1 and TRBJ2-1, with 8 bases identical to TRBD1. Germline trimming cut 2 bases from V and 9 bases from J; bases unmatched to any gene: 12. The CDR3 contains 16 residues. CDR1 is MNHNS, CDR2 SASEGT, per germline. The CDR3 DNA sequence: TGTGCCAGCAGTGAACCAGGGGGCTCGGGTGGCGGTGAGCAGTTCTTC. Its protein is CASSEPGGSGGGEQFF.

The chain has TRBV28 and TRBJ2-7, with 13 nucleotides matching TRBD2. This CDR3 has 15 residues. Trimming removed 6 bases from V and 2 bases from J; junction bases left unmatched: 4. Germline V gives CDR1 MDHEN, CDR2 SYDVKM. CDR3 in DNA: TGTGCCAGCAGCTTAGGACTAGCGGGAGCCTACGAGCAGTACTTC. It is translated as CASSLGLAGAYEQYF.

The rearrangement links TRBV7-3 to TRBJ2-7; tentatively, D is TRBD2 (7 bases). CDR1 and CDR2 from the germline V gene are SGHTA and FQGTGA. This CDR3 has 13 residues. V lost 4 bases, J lost 6 bases, and 13 bases lay in between. CDR3: CASSSRGGGEQYF. The CDR3 DNA is TGTGCCAGCAGCTCCCGGGGAGGGGGCGAGCAGTACTTC. Using reference TRBV7-3 and TRBJ2-7 for the parts outside the CDR3, the full variable domain is GAGVSQTPSNKVTEKGKYVELRCDPISGHTALYWYRQSLGQGPEFLIYFQGTGAADDSGLPNDRFFAVRPEGSVSTLKIQRTERGDSAVYLCASSSRGGGEQYFGPGTRLTVT.

The genes are TRBV15 and TRBJ2-7; no definite D call. This CDR3 is built from 15 residues. Between the trimmed V and J ends, which lost 1 base and 3 bases, there was a span of 13 bases. Looked up from germline, CDR1 is LNHNV and CDR2 is YYDKDF (reference sequence). CDR3 amino acids: CATSRVTGDIYEQYF. In DNA, the CDR3 is TGTGCCACCAGCAGAGTTACCGGCGACATCTACGAGCAGTACTTC.

This clone has only a few counts. V is TRBV9 and J is TRBJ2-5, with 7 bases aligning to TRBD1. Germline-derived CDR1 and CDR2 are SGDLS and YYNGEE. CDR3 size: 14 residues. J was trimmed by 7 bases and V by 3 bases; bases with no gene match: 9. The CDR3: CASSAKTGVGTQYF. CDR3 sequence (DNA): TGTGCCAGCAGCGCAAAAACAGGGGTGGGGACCCAGTACTTC. Full variable domain (outside the CDR3, taken from reference TRBV9 and TRBJ2-5): DSGVTQTPKHLITATGQRVTLRCSPRSGDLSVYWYQQSLDQGLQFLIQYYNGEERAKGNILERFSAQQFPDLHSELNLSSLELGDSALYFCASSAKTGVGTQYFGPGTRLLVL.

The chain carries TRBV4-1 and TRBJ2-4, with 9 bases lining up with TRBD2. The V segment lost 3 bases and the J segment 3 bases; nucleotides outside the gene matches: 6. The CDR3 is made up of 16 amino acids. CDR1 and CDR2 (germline): MGHRA, YSYEKL. The CDR3 nucleotides read TGCGCCAGCAGCCACTTAGCGGGGGTGGGCAAAAACATTCAGTACTTC. Translation gives CASSHLAGVGKNIQYF.

A few counts support this clone. CDR3 region: CASRADRGNYGYTF. In DNA, the CDR3 is TGTGCCAGCAGAGCGGACAGGGGGAACTATGGCTACACCTTC. This chain uses TRBV6-5 with TRBJ1-2, with 10 bases lining up with TRBD1. The CDR3 runs 14 residues. Trimming took 6 bases from V and 2 from J; bases not matched to a gene: 3. Germline V CDR1 and CDR2: MNHEY, SVGAGI.

This clone was seen more than once but under ten times. V gene TRBV7-2 combines with J gene TRBJ2-7; tentatively, D is TRBD1 (5 bases). Germline V gene sequence: CDR1 SGHTA, CDR2 FQGNSA. The length of the CDR3 is 15 residues. Trimming took 4 bases from V and 6 from J, leaving 19 bases between them. CDR3: CASSSSRGAVVEQYF. CDR3 nucleotides: TGTGCCAGCAGCTCATCAAGGGGTGCCGTGGTCGAGCAGTACTTC.

This chain joins TRBV25-1 and TRBJ2-5; TRBD2 is a possible D gene (5 bases). This CDR3 spans 11 amino acids. Germline V lookup: CDR1 MGHDK, CDR2 SYGVNS. V was clipped by 11 bases and J by 4 bases, with 11 bases between them. As DNA, the CDR3 is TGTGCCGGGGTAGGAGGAGAGACCCAGTACTTC. Encoded protein: CAGVGGETQYF.

This clone was seen more than once but under ten times. The chain recombines TRBV7-9 with TRBJ2-7, with 12 positions matching TRBD2. CDR3 length equals 15 residues. Trimming cost V 4 bases and J 5 bases; bases outside gene matches: 6. Germline CDR1 and CDR2: SEHNR and FQNEAQ (reference sequence). Written as DNA, the CDR3 is TGTGCCAGCAGCTCGACTCTAGCGGGAGGGCACGAGCAGTACTTC. It encodes CASSSTLAGGHEQYF. The complete variable domain, with remaining parts taken from reference TRBV7-9 and TRBJ2-7, reads DTGVSQNPRHKITKRGQNVTFRCDPISEHNRLYWYRQTLGQGPEFLTYFQNEAQLEKSRLLSDRFSAERPKGSFSTLEIQRTEQGDSAMYLCASSSTLAGGHEQYFGPGTRLTVT.

The chain uses TRBV30 and TRBJ1-5; D ambiguous. Per the germline V gene, CDR1 is GTSNPN and CDR2 is SVGIG (reference sequence). V was clipped by 1 base and J by 7 bases, with 11 bases between them. This CDR3 is built from 13 residues. CDR3 DNA: TGTGCCTGGAGTGGCGGGGTTGGGCAGCCCCAGCATTTT. It specifies CAWSGGVGQPQHF.

V gene TRBV11-3 combines with J gene TRBJ2-2; no clear D gene. Per germline, CDR1 SGHNT and CDR2 YENEEA. The length of the CDR3 is 14 residues. V was cut by 2 bases and J by 4 bases, with 8 bases left in between. In DNA, the CDR3 is TGTGCCAGCAGCTTAAGCTACAGCACCGGGGAGCTGTTTTTT. Its protein product is CASSLSYSTGELFF.

The J gene is TRBJ1-6, the V gene TRBV30, with D hard to call. The CDR3 is 12 residues long. CDR1 GTSNPN and CDR2 SVGIG come from the germline V gene (reference sequence). Trimming left V 0 bases short and J 9 bases short, with 6 bases between. CDR3 bases: TGTGCCTGGAGTGTCGGTGGTTCACCCCTCCACTTT. It yields the protein CAWSVGGSPLHF.

This clone has more than one count but fewer than ten. V and J are TRBV5-1 and TRBJ2-5; unclear D gene. The CDR3 is 14 amino acids. With 0 bases removed from V and 1 base from J, the gap between germline ends came to 7 bases. Germline CDR1 SGHRS, CDR2 YFSETQ. CDR3 DNA sequence: TGCGCCAGCAGCTTGGACTACTCCCAAGAGACCCAGTACTTC. Its protein product is CASSLDYSQETQYF.

This clone was counted a few times. The chain has TRBV30 and TRBJ2-7; TRBD1 matches at 9 bases. Trimming at V came to 4 bases and at J to 2 bases, leaving 3 bases not matched to a gene. Per germline, CDR1 GTSNPN and CDR2 SVGIG (reference sequence). This CDR3 region has 13 residues. CDR3 in DNA: TGTGCCTGGAACGGACAGGGGACCTACGAGCAGTACTTC. As protein: CAWNGQGTYEQYF.